The 3 T cell receptor beta chains reported below all come from one sample, sequenced in a study of metastatic and nonmetastatic thyroid tumors. All patients reached thyroid surgery having received no treatment beforehand. With MiXCR, TCRdb called clones anew from the PCR reads. The repertoire holds 20,000 or so clones, roughly 36% seen once, with approximately 21% in the top ten. Sequencing was carried out using blood. These receptors were obtained from a male donor with papillary thyroid cancer or a benign thyroid nodule (not recorded which). Some clones in this sample may be carry-over from other donors' samples.

The gene calls are TRBV6-2 or TRBV6-3 and TRBJ1-2; 11 bases are a match to TRBD1. This CDR3 has 14 residues. V lost 6 bases to trimming and J lost 7 bases; unmatched junction nucleotides: 7. Germline V gives CDR1 MNHEY, CDR2 SVGEGT. The CDR3 DNA reads as TGTGCCAGCAGGCCCCGGACAGGGGGCGGTGGCTACACCTTC. Amino acid sequence: CASRPRTGGGGYTF.

The V call is TRBV7-2, the J call TRBJ1-2; D is unresolved. V lost 5 bases and J 4 bases, leaving 14 bases between the germline ends. This CDR3 has 14 residues. The germline V gene has CDR1 SGHTA and CDR2 FQGNSA. CDR3 protein: CASSHQEGSYGYTF. The CDR3, as DNA: TGTGCCAGCAGCCACCAGGAGGGTTCCTATGGCTACACCTTC. The complete variable domain, with remaining parts taken from reference TRBV7-2 and TRBJ1-2, reads GAGVSQSPSNKVTEKGKDVELRCDPISGHTALYWYRQSLGQGLEFLIYFQGNSAPDKSGLPSDRFSAERTGGSVSTLTIQRTQQEDSAVYLCASSHQEGSYGYTFGSGTRLTVV.

This rearrangement joins TRBV7-7 to TRBJ2-7, with 8 bases identical to TRBD1. The germline V gene has CDR1 SSHAT and CDR2 FNYEAQ (reference sequence). V gave up 1 base and J gave up 3 bases; unmatched junction bases: 2. This CDR3 contains 14 residues. The CDR3 DNA reads as TGTGCCAGCAGCTTAGGGACAGGGAACTACGAGCAGTACTTC. Its protein product is CASSLGTGNYEQYF.